This T cell receptor beta chain was recovered during a study of blood T cell repertoires in COVID-19. Recruits, aged about 18 to 95 years, lived in 24 US areas. This clone was counted a few times. Per the germline V gene, CDR1 is LGHNT and CDR2 is FRNRAP. V shed 6 bases and J shed 0 bases, with 15 bases lying between them. This CDR3 is 17 amino acids long. In the authors' workflow: Estimation of nucleated cell counts was performed using reference gene primer amplification. Profiling relied on immunoSEQ multiplex PCR, and the TCRdb table lists in-frame clones only, not all of them. The D gene and trimming were derived from the DNA, and the V and J assignments and clone size from that table. The sample lists 350,000 to 450,000 clones, approximately 92% occurring once.

This clonotype originated in a man aged 25 to 40 who had recovered from COVID-19. The sequencing input was PBMCs or T cells enriched from blood (not recorded which). The chain combines TRBV12-5 with TRBJ2-6; TRBD2 might be the D (6 bases). CDR3 sequence reads: CASGAAGGRSGANVLTF. The CDR3 nucleotides are TGTGCTAGTGGGGCCGCCGGGGGACGCTCTGGGGCCAACGTCCTGACTTTC.